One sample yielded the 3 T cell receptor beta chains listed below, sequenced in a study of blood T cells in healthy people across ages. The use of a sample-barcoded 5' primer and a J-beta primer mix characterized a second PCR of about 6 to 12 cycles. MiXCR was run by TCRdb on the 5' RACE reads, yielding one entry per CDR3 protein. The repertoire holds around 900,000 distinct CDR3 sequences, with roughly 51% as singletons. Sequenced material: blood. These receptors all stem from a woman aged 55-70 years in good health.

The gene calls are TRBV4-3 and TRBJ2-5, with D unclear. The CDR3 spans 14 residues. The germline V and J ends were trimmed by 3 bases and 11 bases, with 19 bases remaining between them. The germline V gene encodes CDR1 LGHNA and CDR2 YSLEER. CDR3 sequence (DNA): TGCGCCAGCAGCCACGACGGACGGAACAATGAGCAGTACTTC. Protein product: CASSHDGRNNEQYF.

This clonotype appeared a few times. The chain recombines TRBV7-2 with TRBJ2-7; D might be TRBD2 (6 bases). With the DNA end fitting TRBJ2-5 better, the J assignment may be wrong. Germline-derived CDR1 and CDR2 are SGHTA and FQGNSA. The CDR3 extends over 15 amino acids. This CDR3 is CASSSFSGVLETQYF. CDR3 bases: TGTGCCAGCAGCTCCTTTAGCGGAGTGTTAGAGACCCAGTACTTC.

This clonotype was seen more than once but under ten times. CDR3 region: CASRTGTGDVGQYF. CDR3 sequence (DNA): TGTGCCAGCAGGACCGGGACAGGGGATGTTGGCCAGTACTTC. The chain uses TRBV27 and TRBJ2-7, with 10 bases aligning to TRBD1. Germline CDR1 is MNHEY and CDR2 is SMNVEV (reference sequence). With V trimmed by 6 bases and J by 10 bases, 12 bases remained unmatched. CDR3 length equals 14 residues.